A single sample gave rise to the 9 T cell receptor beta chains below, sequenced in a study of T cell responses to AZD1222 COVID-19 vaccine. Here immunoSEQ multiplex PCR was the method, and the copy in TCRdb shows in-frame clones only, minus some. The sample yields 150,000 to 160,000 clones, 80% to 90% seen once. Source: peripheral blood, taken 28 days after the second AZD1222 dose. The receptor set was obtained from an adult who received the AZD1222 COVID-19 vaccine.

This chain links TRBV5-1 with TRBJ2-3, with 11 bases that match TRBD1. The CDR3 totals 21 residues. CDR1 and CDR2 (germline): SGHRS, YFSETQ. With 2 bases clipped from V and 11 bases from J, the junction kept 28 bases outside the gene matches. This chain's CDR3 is CASSLLPDRGRVNTDTHGQYF. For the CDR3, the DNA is TGCGCCAGCAGCTTACTTCCGGACAGGGGGCGGGTGAACACAGATACGCATGGGCAGTATTTT.

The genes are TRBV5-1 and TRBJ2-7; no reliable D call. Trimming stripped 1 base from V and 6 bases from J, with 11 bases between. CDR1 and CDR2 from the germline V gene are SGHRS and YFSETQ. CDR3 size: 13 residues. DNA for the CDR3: TGCGCCAGCAGCTTGACCCTGGGCAGCGAGCAGTACTTC. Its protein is CASSLTLGSEQYF.

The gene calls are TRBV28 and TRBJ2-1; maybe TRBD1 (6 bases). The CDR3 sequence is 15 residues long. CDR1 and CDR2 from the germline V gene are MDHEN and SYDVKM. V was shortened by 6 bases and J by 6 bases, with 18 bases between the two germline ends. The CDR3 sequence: CASSQPGHPSNEQFF. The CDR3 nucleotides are TGTGCCAGCAGCCAACCGGGACACCCTAGCAATGAGCAGTTCTTC.

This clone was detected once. The CDR3 protein is CASSLVGTSETYEQYF. The CDR3 DNA sequence: TGTGCCAGCAGCTTGGTTGGGACTAGCGAGACCTACGAGCAGTACTTC. The V call is TRBV5-6, the J call TRBJ2-7; 10 bases align to TRBD2. With 0 bases clipped from V and 2 bases from J, the junction kept 5 bases outside the gene matches. The germline CDR1 and CDR2 sequences are SGHDT and YYEEEE. CDR3 length equals 16 residues. Complete variable domain (other parts from reference TRBV5-6 and TRBJ2-7): DAGVTQSPTHLIKTRGQQVTLRCSPKSGHDTVSWYQQALGQGPQFIFQYYEEEERQRGNFPDRFSGHQFPNYSSELNVNALLLGDSALYLCASSLVGTSETYEQYFGPGTRLTVT.

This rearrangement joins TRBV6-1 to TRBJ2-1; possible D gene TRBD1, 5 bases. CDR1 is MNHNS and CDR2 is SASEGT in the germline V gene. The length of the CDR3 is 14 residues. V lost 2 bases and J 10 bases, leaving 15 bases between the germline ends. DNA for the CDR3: TGTGCCAGCAGTGAAATTCTCAGGGTCGGCGAGCAGTTCTTC. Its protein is CASSEILRVGEQFF.

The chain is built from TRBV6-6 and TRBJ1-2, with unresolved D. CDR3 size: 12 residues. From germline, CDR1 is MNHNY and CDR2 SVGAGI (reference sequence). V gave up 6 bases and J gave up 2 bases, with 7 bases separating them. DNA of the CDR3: TGTGCCAGCAGGTCCGGGAACTATGGCTACACCTTC. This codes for CASRSGNYGYTF.

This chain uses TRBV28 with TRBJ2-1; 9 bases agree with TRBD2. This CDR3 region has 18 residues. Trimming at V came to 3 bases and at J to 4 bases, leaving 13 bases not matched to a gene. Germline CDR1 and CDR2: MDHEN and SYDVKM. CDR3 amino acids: CASSFGSRLAAQYNEQFF. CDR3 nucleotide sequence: TGTGCCAGCAGTTTTGGATCGAGACTAGCGGCTCAATACAATGAGCAGTTCTTC.

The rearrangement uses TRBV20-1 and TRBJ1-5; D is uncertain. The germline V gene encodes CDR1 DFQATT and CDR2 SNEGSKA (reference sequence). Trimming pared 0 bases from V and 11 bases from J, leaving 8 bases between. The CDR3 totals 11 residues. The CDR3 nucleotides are TGCAGTGCTAGAGATCCTCGGACCCAGCATTTT. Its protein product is CSARDPRTQHF.

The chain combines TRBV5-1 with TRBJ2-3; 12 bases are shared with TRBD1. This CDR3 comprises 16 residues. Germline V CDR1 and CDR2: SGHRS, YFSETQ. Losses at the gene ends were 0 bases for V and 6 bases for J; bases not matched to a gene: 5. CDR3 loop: CASSLVGTGGRDTQYF. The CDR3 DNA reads TGCGCCAGCAGCTTGGTCGGGACAGGGGGCAGGGATACGCAGTATTTT.